The T cell receptor (beta chain) described here comes from a study of technical replicates of blood from several donors. Libraries were prepared by immunoSEQ multiplex PCR; TCRdb keeps only in-frame clonotypes and omits some of them. Of about 82,000 clones detected, 85% to 95% appear once; the ten largest clones hold 0.2% to 0.3%. V was cut by 5 bases and J by 9 bases, with 8 bases left in between. This CDR3 has 11 amino acids. Looked up from germline, CDR1 is MNHEY and CDR2 is SMNVEV (reference sequence). The J gene is TRBJ2-1, the V gene TRBV27; the D gene is possibly TRBD2 (5 bases). The sequence was collected from a human donor in good health. Sequencing was done on a sample of T cells isolated from PBMCs. CDR3 nucleotide sequence: TGTGCCAGCAGTATACTAGGTGAGCAGTTCTTC. Translation: CASSILGEQFF.